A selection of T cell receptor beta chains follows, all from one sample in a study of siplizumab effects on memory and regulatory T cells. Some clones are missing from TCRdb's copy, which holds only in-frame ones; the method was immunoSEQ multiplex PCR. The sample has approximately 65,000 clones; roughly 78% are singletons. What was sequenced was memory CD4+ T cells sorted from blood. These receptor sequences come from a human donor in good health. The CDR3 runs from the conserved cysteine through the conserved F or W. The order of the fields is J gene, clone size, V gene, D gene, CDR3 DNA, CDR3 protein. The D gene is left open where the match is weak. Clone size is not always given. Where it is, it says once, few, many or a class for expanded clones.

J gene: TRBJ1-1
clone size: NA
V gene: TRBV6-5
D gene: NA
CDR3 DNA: TGTGCCAGCAGTTACAAACGGAACACTGAAGCTTTCTTT
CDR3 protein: CASSYKRNTEAFF

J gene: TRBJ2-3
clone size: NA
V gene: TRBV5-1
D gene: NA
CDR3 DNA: TGCGCCAGCAGCTTGGAGGTGCACGGCACAGATACGCAGTATTTT
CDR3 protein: CASSLEVHGTDTQYF

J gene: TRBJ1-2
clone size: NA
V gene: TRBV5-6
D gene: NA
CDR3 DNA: TGTGCCAGCAGCTTCGGTTCGACCCCTTTTGGTGGCTACACCTTC
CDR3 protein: CASSFGSTPFGGYTF

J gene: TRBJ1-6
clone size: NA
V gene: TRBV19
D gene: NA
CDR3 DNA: TGTGCCAGTAGTATATCCCCAGAGCCTTCACCCCTCCACTTT
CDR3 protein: CASSISPEPSPLHF

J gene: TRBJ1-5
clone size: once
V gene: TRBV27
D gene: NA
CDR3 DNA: TGTGCCAGCAGTTTTGAACACAGTCAGCCCCAGCATTTT
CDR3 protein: CASSFEHSQPQHF

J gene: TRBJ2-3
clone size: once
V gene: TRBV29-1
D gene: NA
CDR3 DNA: TGCAGCGTTGAAGATCTGGTGGGAACAGATACGCAGTATTTT
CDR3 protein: CSVEDLVGTDTQYF

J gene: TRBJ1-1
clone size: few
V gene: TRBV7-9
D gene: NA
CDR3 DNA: TGTGCCAGCAGCTTCCTTCCGGGGGCGGGCACTGAAGCTTTCTTT
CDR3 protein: CASSFLPGAGTEAFF

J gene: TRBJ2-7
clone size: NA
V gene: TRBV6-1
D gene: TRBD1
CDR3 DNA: TGTGCCAGCAGTGAATTAACAGGGGTGTACGAGCAGTACTTC
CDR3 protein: CASSELTGVYEQYF

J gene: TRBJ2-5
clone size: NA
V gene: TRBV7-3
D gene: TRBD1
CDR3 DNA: TGTGCCAGCAGCTTACACAGGGGAGTGGGGGAGACCCAGTACTTC
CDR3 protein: CASSLHRGVGETQYF

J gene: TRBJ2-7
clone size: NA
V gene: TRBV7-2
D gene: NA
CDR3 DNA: TGTGCCAGCAGCTTAGTACCGGGCAACACGAAGTACGAGCAGTACTTC
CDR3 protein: CASSLVPGNTKYEQYF

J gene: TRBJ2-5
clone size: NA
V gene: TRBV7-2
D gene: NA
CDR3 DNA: TGTGCCAGCAGCTTAAAAGAGACCCAGTACTTC
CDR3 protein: CASSLKETQYF

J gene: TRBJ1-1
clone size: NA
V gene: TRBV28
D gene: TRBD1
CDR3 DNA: TGTGCCAGCAGAAACACAGGGGCAACGAACACTGAAGCTTTCTTT
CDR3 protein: CASRNTGATNTEAFF

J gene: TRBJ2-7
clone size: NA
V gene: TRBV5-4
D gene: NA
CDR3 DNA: TGTGCCAGCAGCCGACAGGCCACCTACGAGCAGTACTTC
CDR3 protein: CASSRQATYEQYF

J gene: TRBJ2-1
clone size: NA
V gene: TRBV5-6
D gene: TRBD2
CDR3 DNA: TGTGCCAGCAGCTTGGCTAGACTAGCGGGGGACTACAATGAGCAGTTCTTC
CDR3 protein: CASSLARLAGDYNEQFF

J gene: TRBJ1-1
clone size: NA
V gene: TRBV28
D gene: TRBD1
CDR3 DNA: TGTGCCAGCAGCTACAGCCCGGGACAGGGGGCTACTGAAGCTTTCTTT
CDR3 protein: CASSYSPGQGATEAFF

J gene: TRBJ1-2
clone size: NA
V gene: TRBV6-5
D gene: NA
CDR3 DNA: TGTGCCAGCAGCCAGACAGGTTATGGCTACACCTTC
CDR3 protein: CASSQTGYGYTF

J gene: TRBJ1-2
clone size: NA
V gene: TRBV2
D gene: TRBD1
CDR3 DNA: TGTGCCAGCAGGACCGGGACAGACATCTATGGCTACACCTTC
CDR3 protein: CASRTGTDIYGYTF

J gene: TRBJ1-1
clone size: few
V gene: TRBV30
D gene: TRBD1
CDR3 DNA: TGTGCCTGGAGGCCCCCCGGGACAGTCGGTGAAGCTTTCTTT
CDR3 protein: CAWRPPGTVGEAFF

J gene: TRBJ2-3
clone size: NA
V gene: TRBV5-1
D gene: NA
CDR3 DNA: TGCGCCAGCAGCCTAGGGTGGGGCCGGGGCACAGATACGCAGTATTTT
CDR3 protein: CASSLGWGRGTDTQYF

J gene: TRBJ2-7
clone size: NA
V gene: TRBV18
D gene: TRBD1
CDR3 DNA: TGTGCCAGCTTAGTTGGGACAGGGCCCTACGAGCAGTACTTC
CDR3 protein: CASLVGTGPYEQYF

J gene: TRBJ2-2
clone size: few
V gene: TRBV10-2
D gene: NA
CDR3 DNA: TGCGCCAGCAGTGAGTGGAACACCGGGGAGCTGTTTTTT
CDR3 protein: CASSEWNTGELFF

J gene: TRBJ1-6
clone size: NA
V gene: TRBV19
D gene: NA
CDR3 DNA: TGTGCCAGTAGTATCCAGACGGAGGTCGGACCCCTCCACTTT
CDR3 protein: CASSIQTEVGPLHF

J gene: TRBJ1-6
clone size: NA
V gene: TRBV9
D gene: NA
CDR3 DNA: TGTGCCAGCAACTCAGAGGGGGTGGATTCACCCCTCCACTTT
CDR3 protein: CASNSEGVDSPLHF

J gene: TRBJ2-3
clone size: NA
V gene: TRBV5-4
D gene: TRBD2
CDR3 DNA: TGTGCCAGCAGCTCCGCGGGGACTAGCTACACAGATACGCAGTATTTT
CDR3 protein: CASSSAGTSYTDTQYF

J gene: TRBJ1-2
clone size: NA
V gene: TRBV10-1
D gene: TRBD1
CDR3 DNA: TGCGCCAGCAGTCTGGCCGGGACAGCCCCTAACTATGGCTACACCTTC
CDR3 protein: CASSLAGTAPNYGYTF

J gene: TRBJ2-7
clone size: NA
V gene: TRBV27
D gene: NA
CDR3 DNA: TGTGCCAGCAGTTTAACCGTAAGGAGCGAGCAGTACTTC
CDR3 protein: CASSLTVRSEQYF

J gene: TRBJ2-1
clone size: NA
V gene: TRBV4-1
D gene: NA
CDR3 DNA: TGCGCCAGCAGCCAAGTGGATTTAGGGTTTGGGAATGAGCAGTTCTTC
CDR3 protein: CASSQVDLGFGNEQFF

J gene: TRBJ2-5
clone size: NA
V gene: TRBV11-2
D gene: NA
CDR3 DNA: TGTGCCAGCAGCTTTGGTTCGGGGGAGGAGACCCAGTACTTC
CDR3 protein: CASSFGSGEETQYF

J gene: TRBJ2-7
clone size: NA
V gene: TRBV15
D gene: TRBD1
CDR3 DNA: TGTGCCACCAGCAGAGATAGACAGGGGGGTACCTACGAGCAGTACTTC
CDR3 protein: CATSRDRQGGTYEQYF

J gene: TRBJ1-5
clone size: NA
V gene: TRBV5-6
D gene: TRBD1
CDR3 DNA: TGTGCCAGCAGCCTGACAGGGGCCCAGCCCCAGCATTTT
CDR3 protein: CASSLTGAQPQHF

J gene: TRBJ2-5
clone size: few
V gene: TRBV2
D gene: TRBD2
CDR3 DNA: TGTGCCAGCGGTCGGGAGGGTAGGGAGACCCAGTACTTC
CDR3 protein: CASGREGRETQYF

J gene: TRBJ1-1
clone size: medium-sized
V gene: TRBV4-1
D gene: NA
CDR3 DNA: TGCGCCAGCAGCCAAGTTGAGGCCACTGAAGCTTTCTTT
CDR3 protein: CASSQVEATEAFF

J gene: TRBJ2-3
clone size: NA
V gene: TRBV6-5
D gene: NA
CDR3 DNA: TGTGCCAGCAGTTGGGTAGGCACAGATACGCAGTATTTT
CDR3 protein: CASSWVGTDTQYF

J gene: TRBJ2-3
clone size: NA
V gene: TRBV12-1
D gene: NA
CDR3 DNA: TGTGCCAGCAGCTTCAAAGGCACAGATACGCAGTATTTT
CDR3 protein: CASSFKGTDTQYF

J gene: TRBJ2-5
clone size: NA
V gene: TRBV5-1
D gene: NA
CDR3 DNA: TGCGCCAGCAGCTTCCGGGAAGGAGACGAAGAGACCCAGTACTTC
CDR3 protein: CASSFREGDEETQYF

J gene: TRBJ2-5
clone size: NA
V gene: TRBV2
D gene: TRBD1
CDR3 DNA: TGTGCCAGCAGTTCTATCGGGACAGAGCAAGAGACCCAGTACTTC
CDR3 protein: CASSSIGTEQETQYF

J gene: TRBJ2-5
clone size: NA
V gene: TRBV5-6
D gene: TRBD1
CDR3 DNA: TGTGCCAGCAGCTTCACAGGGGGACAAGAGACCCAGTACTTC
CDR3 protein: CASSFTGGQETQYF

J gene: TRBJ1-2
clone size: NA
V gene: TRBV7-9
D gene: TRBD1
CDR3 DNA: TGTGCCAGCAGCGACAGGGTGCCCCATGGCTACACCTTC
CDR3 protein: CASSDRVPHGYTF

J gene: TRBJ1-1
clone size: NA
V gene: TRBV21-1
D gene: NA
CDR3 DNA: TGTGCCAGCAGCGCTGACCGACAGGGGGAGGTTGAAGCTTTCTTT
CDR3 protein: CASSADRQGEVEAFF

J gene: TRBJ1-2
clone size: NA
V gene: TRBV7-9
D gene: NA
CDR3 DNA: TGCGCCAGCAGCCAAGACGCCCTGACAGCCAACAACTATGGCTACACCTTC
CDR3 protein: CASSQDALTANNYGYTF

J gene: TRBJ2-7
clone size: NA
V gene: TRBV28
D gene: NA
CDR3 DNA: TGTGCCAGCAGTTCTGGTATCAGCGAGCAGTACTTC
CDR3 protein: CASSSGISEQYF

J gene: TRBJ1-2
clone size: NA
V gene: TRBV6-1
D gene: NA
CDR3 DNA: TGTGCCAGCAGTGATAGGCAGGGAGGGGTTTACACCTTC
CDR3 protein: CASSDRQGGVYTF

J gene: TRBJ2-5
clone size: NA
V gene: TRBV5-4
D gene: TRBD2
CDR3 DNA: TGTGCCAGCAATAAAGGCGGGGGGGGCACGGAGACCCAGTACTTC
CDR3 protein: CASNKGGGGTETQYF

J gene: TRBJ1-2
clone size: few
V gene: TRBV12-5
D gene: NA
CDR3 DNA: TGTGCTAGTGGCACAGGGAACGGGTACGAATATGGCTACACCTTC
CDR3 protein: CASGTGNGYEYGYTF

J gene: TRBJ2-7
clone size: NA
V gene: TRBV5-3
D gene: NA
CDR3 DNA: TGTGCCGGAAGCTTGCGGGGACGGACCACCTACGAGCAGTACTTC
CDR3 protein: CAGSLRGRTTYEQYF

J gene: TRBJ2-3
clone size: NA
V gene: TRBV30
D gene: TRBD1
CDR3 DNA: TGTGCCTGGGAACGCCACAGGGGTGCCCCAGATACGCAGTATTTT
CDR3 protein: CAWERHRGAPDTQYF

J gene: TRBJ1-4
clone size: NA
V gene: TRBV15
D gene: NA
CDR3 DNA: TGTGCCACCAGCACCCCCAAACAGGGTGGCAGCCATTTT
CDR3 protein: CATSTPKQGGSHF